Shown below are 27 T cell receptor beta chains from a single sample sequenced in a study of blood T cells in healthy people across ages. A J-beta primer mix and a sample-barcoded 5' primer were used in a second PCR of about 6 to 12 cycles. Using its own MiXCR run on the 5' RACE reads, TCRdb lists one record per CDR3 protein. The repertoire consists of about 670,000 distinct CDR3 sequences, with about 43% occurring once and the leading ten covering about 30%. The sample was blood. The receptors here all came from a man older than 75 in good health.

The gene calls are TRBV29-1 and TRBJ1-2, with a possible D match to TRBD1 (6 bases). Germline values: CDR1 SQVTM, CDR2 ANQGSEA. Trimming removed 8 bases at V and 0 bases at J, with 16 bases between. This CDR3 region has 14 residues. CDR3 DNA sequence: TGCAGCTTCGACAGGCCCGGGGCTAACTATGGCTACACCTTC. The encoded protein is CSFDRPGANYGYTF.

The V call is TRBV20-1, the J call TRBJ2-5, with D perhaps matching TRBD2 (5 bases). V shed 4 bases and J shed 1 base, with 19 bases lying between them. CDR1 is DFQATT and CDR2 is SNEGSKA in the germline V gene (reference sequence). This CDR3 comprises 16 residues. The CDR3 spells CSATLLVFDLQETQYF. The CDR3 nucleotides are TGCAGTGCTACCTTACTAGTCTTCGATCTCCAAGAGACCCAGTACTTC.

This rearrangement joins TRBV7-6 to TRBJ2-1; D is unresolved. CDR1 SGHVS and CDR2 FNYEAQ come from the germline V gene. The CDR3 consists of 13 residues. V was trimmed by 4 bases and J by 6 bases, leaving 10 bases between them. The CDR3 coding sequence is TGTGCCAGCAGCTCTCCTGAAGCCAATGAGCAGTTCTTC. Protein sequence: CASSSPEANEQFF.

The rearrangement joins TRBV5-1 to TRBJ1-2, with 8 bases aligning to TRBD1. J was trimmed by 3 bases and V by 4 bases; bases with no gene match: 8. The CDR3 runs to 15 residues. Germline assignment: CDR1 SGHRS and CDR2 YFSETQ. The CDR3 loop reads CASSPTPGQDYGYTF. CDR3 bases: TGCGCCAGCAGCCCCACCCCGGGACAGGACTATGGCTACACCTTC.

This clonotype came up a few times. This chain connects TRBV11-2 to TRBJ1-2; D is undetermined. CDR3 length: 15 amino acids. V was clipped by 2 bases and J by 1 base, with 11 bases between them. CDR1 and CDR2 from the germline V gene are SGHAT and FQNNGV. The CDR3 DNA reads as TGTGCCAGCAGCTTAAATTCGGCCGGTAACTATGGCTACACCTTC. Amino acids: CASSLNSAGNYGYTF. Full variable domain (missing parts from reference TRBV11-2 and TRBJ1-2): EAGVAQSPRYKIIEKRQSVAFWCNPISGHATLYWYQQILGQGPKLLIQFQNNGVVDDSQLPKDRFSAERLKGVDSTLKIQPAKLEDSAVYLCASSLNSAGNYGYTFGSGTRLTVV.

This clonotype was recorded only once. The chain employs TRBV6-2 or TRBV6-3 and TRBJ1-6; maybe TRBD1 (6 bases). CDR1 and CDR2 (germline): MNHEY, SVGEGT. Trimming removed 5 bases at V and 7 bases at J, with 9 bases between. The CDR3 contains 13 residues. In nucleotides, the CDR3 is TGTGCCAGCAGTGGGACAACCAATTCACCCCTCCACTTT. Amino acids: CASSGTTNSPLHF.

There are many counts of this clonotype. The chain is built from TRBV29-1 and TRBJ2-5; D gene ambiguous. The CDR3 spans 11 residues. Trimming left V 3 bases short and J 5 bases short, with 7 bases between. Per the germline V gene, CDR1 is SQVTM and CDR2 is ANQGSEA. CDR3 in amino acids: CSVEWRETQYF. DNA of the CDR3: TGCAGCGTTGAGTGGCGGGAGACCCAGTACTTC.

The chain links TRBV9 to TRBJ2-3, with 10 positions matching TRBD2. The J segment lost 8 bases and the V segment lost 0 bases, leaving 12 bases of the junction unmatched. The CDR3 length is 17 residues. Germline V CDR1 and CDR2: SGDLS, YYNGEE. CDR3 protein: CASSVDSGRASRGTQYF. In DNA, the CDR3 is TGTGCCAGCAGCGTAGACAGCGGGAGGGCATCTCGGGGTACGCAGTATTTT.

This clonotype was observed a few times. The V and J genes are TRBV5-1 and TRBJ1-1; D unclear. Trimming took off 0 bases at V and 8 bases at J, with 14 bases between the two ends. The CDR3 is 14 amino acids. Germline CDR1 is SGHRS and CDR2 is YFSETQ. CDR3 residues: CASSLGRGSQEAFF. The CDR3 DNA sequence: TGCGCCAGCAGCTTGGGACGGGGAAGCCAGGAAGCTTTCTTT.

Many counts were recorded for this clonotype. V and J are TRBV20-1 and TRBJ2-5; D is unclear. The J call may be mistaken, given a closer DNA end match to TRBJ2-7. Germline lookup yields CDR1 DFQATT and CDR2 SNEGSKA (reference sequence). This CDR3 has 15 amino acids. CDR3 DNA sequence: TGCAGTGCTAGACAAATGCCTCTAGAATCTGGCGAGCAGTACTTC. It is translated as CSARQMPLESGEQYF.

This clonotype was counted once. An end of the junction does not agree with germline; a read error may underlie this. This rearrangement joins TRBV18 to TRBJ2-7; 10 nucleotides agree with TRBD1. Germline loops: CDR1 KGHSH, CDR2 LQKENI. The CDR3 runs to 15 residues. The CDR3 sequence: CASSPQGQGLYVQYF. The CDR3 nucleotides read TGTGCCAGCTCACCCCAGGGACAGGGGTTATACGTGCAGTACTTC.

Note on this clonotype: This may arise from a read error, as a much more abundant clone is one base away. The chain combines TRBV20-1 with TRBJ2-7; 8 bases are shared with TRBD1. With V trimmed by 4 bases and J by 7 bases, 3 bases remained unmatched. Germline V lookup: CDR1 DFQATT, CDR2 SNEGSKA (reference sequence). The CDR3 is made up of 11 amino acids. As DNA, the CDR3 is TGCAGTGCTACAGGGGGCGGTGAGCAGTACTTC. Protein sequence: CSATGGGEQYF.

V gene TRBV20-1 combines with J gene TRBJ2-7; TRBD1 is a possible D gene (6 bases). Per the germline V gene, CDR1 is DFQATT and CDR2 is SNEGSKA (reference sequence). V gave up 3 bases and J gave up 4 bases, with 19 bases separating them. The CDR3 length is 15 residues. CDR3 nucleotide sequence: TGCAGTGCTAGTCCGGACAGAACGGCTGGTTACGAGCAGTACTTC. This translates into CSASPDRTAGYEQYF.

The CDR3 region is CASSPNRRNQPQHF. As DNA, the CDR3 is TGTGCCAGCTCACCAAACAGACGCAATCAGCCCCAGCATTTT. The rearrangement joins TRBV18 to TRBJ1-5; D unresolved. This CDR3 comprises 14 residues. The germline V gene encodes CDR1 KGHSH and CDR2 LQKENI. The V end lost 2 bases, the J end lost 2 bases, and 7 bases lay between the germline ends. The variable domain in full, with the rest retrieved from reference TRBV18 and TRBJ1-5, is NAGVMQNPRHLVRRRGQEARLRCSPMKGHSHVYWYRQLPEEGLKFMVYLQKENIIDESGMPKERFSAEFPKEGPSILRIQQVVRGDSAAYFCASSPNRRNQPQHFGDGTRLSIL.

About this clonotype itself: A read error may explain this, as a much larger clone is one base away. The V gene is TRBV20-1, the J gene TRBJ2-4; no clear D gene. The DNA end favors TRBJ2-7, so the J call may be wrong. Germline V gene data show CDR1 as DFQATT and CDR2 as SNEGSKA (reference sequence). This CDR3 has 14 residues. CDR3: CGARDLANSYEQYF. The CDR3 DNA sequence: TGCGGTGCTAGAGATCTGGCTAACTCCTACGAGCAGTACTTC.

This clonotype was detected many times. This sequence joins TRBV4-3 and TRBJ2-3; D may correspond to TRBD1 or TRBD2 (6 bases each). In germline, CDR1 is LGHNA, CDR2 YSLEER. The CDR3 runs 17 residues. V gave up 0 bases and J gave up 4 bases, with 17 bases separating them. CDR3 amino acids: CASSQEPAGRGADTQYF. The CDR3 DNA is TGCGCCAGCAGCCAAGAACCGGCGGGTAGGGGGGCAGATACGCAGTATTTT.

This clonotype was counted between two and nine times. The chain employs TRBV28 and TRBJ2-2; D remains unclear. This CDR3 has 13 amino acids. The V end was cut by 5 bases, the J end by 5 bases, with 9 bases between. From germline, CDR1 is MDHEN and CDR2 SYDVKM. The CDR3 is CASSPLRTGELFF. In DNA form, the CDR3 reads TGTGCCAGCAGTCCCCTCAGGACCGGGGAGCTGTTTTTT.

This chain connects TRBV5-4 to TRBJ2-3; D tentatively reads TRBD1 or TRBD2 (6 bases each). The length of the CDR3 is 17 residues. V lost 3 bases and J 2 bases, leaving 19 bases between the germline ends. Per the germline V gene, CDR1 is SGHNT and CDR2 is YYREEE (reference sequence). The CDR3 region is CASSSMGGKYVTDTQYF. As DNA, the CDR3 is TGTGCCAGCAGCTCCATGGGGGGCAAGTATGTCACAGATACGCAGTATTTT. Combining the CDR3 with reference TRBV5-4 and TRBJ2-3 gives the whole variable domain ETGVTQSPTHLIKTRGQQVTLRCSSQSGHNTVSWYQQALGQGPQFIFQYYREEENGRGNFPPRFSGLQFPNYSSELNVNALELDDSALYLCASSSMGGKYVTDTQYFGPGTRLTVL.

The chain employs TRBV5-1 and TRBJ2-1; D unresolved. The CDR3 is 12 residues long. Per the germline V gene, CDR1 is SGHRS and CDR2 is YFSETQ. Trimming stripped 6 bases from V and 10 bases from J, with 14 bases between. The chain's CDR3 is CASTQKGMEQFF. CDR3 coding DNA: TGCGCCAGCACCCAAAAGGGCATGGAGCAGTTCTTC.

The chain uses TRBV3-1 and TRBJ1-5; 7 bases are shared with TRBD1. The CDR3 sequence is 14 residues long. Germline lookup yields CDR1 LGHDT and CDR2 YNNKEL (reference sequence). V lost 2 bases and J lost 10; bases outside the gene matches: 8. As DNA, the CDR3 is TGTGCCAGCAGCCAAACCGGGACAGCTATTCCCCAGCATTTT. This encodes CASSQTGTAIPQHF. The full variable domain, in which reference TRBV3-1 and TRBJ1-5 provide the parts outside the CDR3, is DTAVSQTPKYLVTQMGNDKSIKCEQNLGHDTMYWYKQDSKKFLKIMFSYNNKELIINETVPNRFSPKSPDKAHLNLHINSLELGDSAVYFCASSQTGTAIPQHFGDGTRLSIL.

This clonotype turned up a few times. DNA of the CDR3: TGTGCCAGCATCGAGACAGGGGGCTACACCGGGGAGCTGTTTTTT. Its protein product is CASIETGGYTGELFF. J is TRBJ2-2 and V is TRBV6-1; 10 bases line up with TRBD1. The germline CDR1 and CDR2 sequences are MNHNS and SASEGT. Losses at the gene ends were 7 bases for V and 3 bases for J; bases not matched to a gene: 5. CDR3 length: 15 amino acids.

This clonotype appeared a single time. One end of the junction varies from germline; a read error may be responsible. This chain connects TRBV6-2 or TRBV6-3 to TRBJ1-2; D is ambiguous. The CDR3 has 13 residues. In germline, CDR1 is MNHEY, CDR2 SVGEGT. The CDR3 sequence: CAGSYGPDYGYTF. The CDR3 DNA sequence: TGTGCCGGCAGTTACGGACCGGACTATGGCTACACCTTC.

The V call is TRBV6-5, the J call TRBJ2-7; D not resolved. The germline V gene has CDR1 MNHEY and CDR2 SVGAGI. Trimming pared 7 bases from V and 0 bases from J, leaving 10 bases between. This CDR3 has 13 amino acids. The CDR3 DNA sequence: TGTGCCAGCAAGGGATACAGCTCCTACGAGCAGTACTTC. Protein sequence: CASKGYSSYEQYF.

The genes are TRBV4-2 and TRBJ2-3, with a weak D call TRBD1 (6 bases). The CDR3 is 13 residues long. V shed 4 bases and J shed 6 bases, with 11 bases lying between them. Per germline, CDR1 LGHNA and CDR2 YNFKEQ. This CDR3 reads CASSRLGADTQYF. DNA of the CDR3: TGTGCCAGCAGCCGGTTGGGGGCGGATACGCAGTATTTT.

This chain joins TRBV4-3 and TRBJ2-1; tentatively, D is TRBD1 or TRBD2 (5 bases each). Trimming removed 0 bases at V and 5 bases at J, with 11 bases between. Germline loops: CDR1 LGHNA, CDR2 YSLEER. The CDR3 runs to 15 residues. The CDR3, as DNA: TGCGCCAGCAGCCAAGAGGTTCGGGGCAACAATGAGCAGTTCTTC. Translation gives CASSQEVRGNNEQFF.

Regarding this clonotype: A read error may explain this, as a much larger clone is one base away. The chain employs TRBV25-1 and TRBJ2-3, with D possibly being TRBD1 (5 bases). The CDR3 runs 13 residues. Per the germline V gene, CDR1 is MGHDK and CDR2 is SYGVNS. In nucleotides, the CDR3 is TGTGCCAGCAGTAGGCAGGGCTCAGATATGCAGTATTTT. Amino acid sequence: CASSRQGSDMQYF.

The gene calls are TRBV7-2 and TRBJ2-5, with D uncertain. The CDR3 is made up of 12 amino acids. The germline gives CDR1 SGHTA, CDR2 FQGNSA. The germline V and J ends were trimmed by 5 bases and 1 base, with 5 bases remaining between them. The CDR3 region is CASSARQETQYF. The DNA of the CDR3 is TGTGCCAGCAGCGCACGCCAAGAGACCCAGTACTTC.